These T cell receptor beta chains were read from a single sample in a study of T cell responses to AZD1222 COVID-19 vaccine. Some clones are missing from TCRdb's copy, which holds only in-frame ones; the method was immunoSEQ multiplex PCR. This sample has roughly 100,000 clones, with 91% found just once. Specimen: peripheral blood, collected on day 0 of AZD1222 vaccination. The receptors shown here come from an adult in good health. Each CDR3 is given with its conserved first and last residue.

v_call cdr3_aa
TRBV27 CATRLAGNTGELFF
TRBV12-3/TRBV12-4 CASSLGAGEGYTF
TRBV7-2 CASSFTGVNQPQHF
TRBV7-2 CASSLGTSGSFYEQYF
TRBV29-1 CSVVGDIQYF
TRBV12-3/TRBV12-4 CASSLGRLTEAFF
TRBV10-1 CASSPGYNSPLHF
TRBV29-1 CSVEISLGEQYF
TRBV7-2 CASSLMALKGQPQHF
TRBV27 CATKNNNYGYTF
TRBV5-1 CASSLAGTSGSDLGQYF
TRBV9 CASSVGGRDNSPLHF
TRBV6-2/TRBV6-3 CASSWDRTHEQYF
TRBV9 CASSGGSEAFF
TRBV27 CASSLQASLGDEQYF
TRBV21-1 CASTKPYRLAGGNSYNEQFF
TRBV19 CASSSSFGGHLNTEAFF
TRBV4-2 CASSREAYNEQFF
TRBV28 CASSLQGYGSSGANVLTF
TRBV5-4 CASSLAAGGGTDTQYF
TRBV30 CAWTWRETYNEQFF
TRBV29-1 CSGGTSQETQYF
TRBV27 CASSFHQTAEQYF
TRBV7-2 CASSFDTRSGNTIYF
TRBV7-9 CASGTGDEKLFF
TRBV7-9 CASSSPGLAGGSTDTQYF
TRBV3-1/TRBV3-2 CASVTQGTDTQYF
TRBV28 CASNPAGHWATEAFF
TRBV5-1 CASSWGQGNGYTF
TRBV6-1 CASSEVSSSETQYF
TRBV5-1 CASSLPRLADQETQYF
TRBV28 CASSWGGQGAGYTF
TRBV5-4 CASSLVGNEKLFF